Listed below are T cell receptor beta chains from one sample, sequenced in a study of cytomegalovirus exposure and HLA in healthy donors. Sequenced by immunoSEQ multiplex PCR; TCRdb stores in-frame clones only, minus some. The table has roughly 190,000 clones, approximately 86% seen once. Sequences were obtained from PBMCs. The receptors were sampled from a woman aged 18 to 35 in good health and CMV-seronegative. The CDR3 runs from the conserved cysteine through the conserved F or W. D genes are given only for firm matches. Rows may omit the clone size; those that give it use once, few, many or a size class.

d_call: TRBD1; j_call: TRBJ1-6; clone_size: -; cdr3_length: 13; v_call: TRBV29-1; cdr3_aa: CSVARDRESPLHF; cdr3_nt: TGCAGCGTTGCCCGGGACAGGGAATCACCCCTCCACTTT
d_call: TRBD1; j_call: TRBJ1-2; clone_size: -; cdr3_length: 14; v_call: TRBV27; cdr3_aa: CASSLQGANYGYTF; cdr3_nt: TGTGCCAGCAGCTTACAGGGGGCTAACTATGGCTACACCTTC
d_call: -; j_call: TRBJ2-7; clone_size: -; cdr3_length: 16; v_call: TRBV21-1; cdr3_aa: CASSKETRLADYEQYF; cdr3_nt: TGTGCCAGCAGCAAAGAGACCCGACTAGCGGATTACGAGCAGTACTTC
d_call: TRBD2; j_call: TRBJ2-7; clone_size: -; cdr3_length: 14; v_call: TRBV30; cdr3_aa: CAWSLEAGVSEQYF; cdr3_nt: TGTGCCTGGAGTCTCGAAGCGGGGGTAAGCGAGCAGTACTTC
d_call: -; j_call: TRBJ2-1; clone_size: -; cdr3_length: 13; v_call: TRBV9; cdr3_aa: CASSGRLGNEQFF; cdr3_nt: TGTGCCAGCAGCGGAAGACTTGGGAATGAGCAGTTCTTC
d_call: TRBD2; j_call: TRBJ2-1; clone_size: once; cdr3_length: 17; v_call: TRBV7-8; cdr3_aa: CASSLGGAGGSYNEQFF; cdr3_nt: TGTGCCAGCAGTCTAGGGGGAGCGGGAGGATCCTACAATGAGCAGTTCTTC
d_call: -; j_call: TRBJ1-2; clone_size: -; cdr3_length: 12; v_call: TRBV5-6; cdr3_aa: CASSLFGERYTF; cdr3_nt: TGCGCCAGCAGCTTGTTCGGAGAGCGCTACACCTTC
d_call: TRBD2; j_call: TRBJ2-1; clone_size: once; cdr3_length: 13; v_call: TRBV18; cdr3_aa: CASSTAGEGRFFF; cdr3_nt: TGTGCCAGCTCCACAGCGGGGGAGGGACGTTTTTTCTTC
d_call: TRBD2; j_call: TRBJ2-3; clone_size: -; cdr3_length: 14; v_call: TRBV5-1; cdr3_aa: CASSWTSVTDTQYF; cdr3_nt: TGCGCCAGCAGCTGGACTAGCGTGACAGATACGCAGTATTTT
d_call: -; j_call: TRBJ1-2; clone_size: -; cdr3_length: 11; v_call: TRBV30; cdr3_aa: CARGGGAGYTF; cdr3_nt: TGTGCCCGCGGGGGTGGGGCTGGCTACACCTTC
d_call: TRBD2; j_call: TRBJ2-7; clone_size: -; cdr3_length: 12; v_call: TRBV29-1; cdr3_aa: CSVEVGGYEQYF; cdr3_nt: TGCAGCGTTGAAGTGGGGGGGTACGAGCAGTACTTC
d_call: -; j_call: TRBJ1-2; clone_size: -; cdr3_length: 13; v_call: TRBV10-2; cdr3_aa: CATRGGNDYGYTF; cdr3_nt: TGCGCCACCCGGGGGGGGAATGACTATGGCTACACCTTC
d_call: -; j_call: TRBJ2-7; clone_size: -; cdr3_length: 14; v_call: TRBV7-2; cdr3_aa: CASSSGGASYEQYF; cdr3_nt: TGTGCCAGCAGCTCCGGGGGTGCCTCCTACGAGCAGTACTTC
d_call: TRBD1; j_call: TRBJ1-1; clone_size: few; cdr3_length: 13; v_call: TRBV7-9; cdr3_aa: CASSLARDSEAFF; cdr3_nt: TGTGCCAGCAGCTTAGCGAGGGACAGCGAAGCTTTCTTT
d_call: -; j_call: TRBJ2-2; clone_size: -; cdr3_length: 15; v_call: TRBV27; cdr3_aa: CASAYLEPSTGELFF; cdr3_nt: TGTGCCAGCGCTTACCTGGAGCCAAGCACCGGGGAGCTGTTTTTT
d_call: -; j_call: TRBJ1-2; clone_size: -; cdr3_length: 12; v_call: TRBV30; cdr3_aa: CAWSMSDYGYTF; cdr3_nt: TGTGCCTGGAGTATGTCGGACTATGGCTACACCTTC
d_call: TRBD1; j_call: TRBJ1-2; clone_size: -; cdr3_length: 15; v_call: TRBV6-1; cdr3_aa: CASSEAATGNYGYTF; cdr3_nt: TGTGCCAGCAGTGAAGCGGCGACAGGGAACTATGGCTACACCTTC
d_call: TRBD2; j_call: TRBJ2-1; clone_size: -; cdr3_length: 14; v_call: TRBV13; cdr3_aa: CASNLAGGLNEQFF; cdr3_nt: TGTGCCAGCAACCTAGCGGGAGGGTTGAATGAGCAGTTCTTC
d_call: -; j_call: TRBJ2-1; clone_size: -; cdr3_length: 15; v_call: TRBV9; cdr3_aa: CASSALLGSYNEQFF; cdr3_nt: TGTGCCAGCAGCGCCTTACTAGGGTCCTACAATGAGCAGTTCTTC
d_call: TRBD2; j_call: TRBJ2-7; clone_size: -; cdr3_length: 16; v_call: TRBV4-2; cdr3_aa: CASSQDTTREGHEQYF; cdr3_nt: TGTGCCAGCAGCCAAGATACAACGCGGGAGGGGCACGAGCAGTACTTC
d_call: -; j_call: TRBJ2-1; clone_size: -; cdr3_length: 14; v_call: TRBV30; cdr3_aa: CAFSTGIVKNEQFF; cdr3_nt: TGTGCCTTTTCGACAGGCATAGTAAAAAATGAGCAGTTCTTC
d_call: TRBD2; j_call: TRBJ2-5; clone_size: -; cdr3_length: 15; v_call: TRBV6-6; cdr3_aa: CATYRGTSGGETQYF; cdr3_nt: TGTGCCACATACCGCGGGACTAGCGGGGGAGAGACCCAGTACTTC
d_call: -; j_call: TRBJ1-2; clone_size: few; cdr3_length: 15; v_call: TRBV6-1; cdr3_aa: CASLPPGLIDYGYTF; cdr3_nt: TGTGCCAGCCTTCCCCCCGGGTTGATTGACTATGGCTACACCTTC
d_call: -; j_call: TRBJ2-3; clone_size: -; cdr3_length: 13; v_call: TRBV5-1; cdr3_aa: CASSLRGTDTQYF; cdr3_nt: TGCGCCAGCAGCTTGCGGGGCACAGATACGCAGTATTTT
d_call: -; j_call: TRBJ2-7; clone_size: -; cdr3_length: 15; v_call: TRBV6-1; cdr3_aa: CASSERGARSYEQYF; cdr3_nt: TGTGCCAGCAGTGAGCGCGGGGCGAGGAGTTACGAGCAGTACTTC
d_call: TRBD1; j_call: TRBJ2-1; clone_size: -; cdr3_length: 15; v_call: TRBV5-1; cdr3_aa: CASSLSGQGYNEQFF; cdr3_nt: TGCGCCAGCAGCCTCTCGGGACAGGGGTACAATGAGCAGTTCTTC
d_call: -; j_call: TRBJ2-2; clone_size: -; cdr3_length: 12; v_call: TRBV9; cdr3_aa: CASSVSPGELFF; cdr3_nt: TGTGCCAGCAGCGTCTCCCCCGGGGAGCTGTTTTTT
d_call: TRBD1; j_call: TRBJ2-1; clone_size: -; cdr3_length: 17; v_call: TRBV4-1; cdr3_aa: CASSSSRGDRGLYEQFF; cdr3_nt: TGCGCCAGCAGCTCATCGAGGGGGGACAGGGGGTTGTATGAGCAGTTCTTC
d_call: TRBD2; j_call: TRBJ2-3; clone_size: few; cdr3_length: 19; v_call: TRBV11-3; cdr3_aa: CASSLAELAGGKGTDTQYF; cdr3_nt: TGTGCCAGCAGCTTAGCCGAACTAGCGGGAGGGAAGGGGACAGATACGCAGTATTTT